Shown below are 9 T cell receptor beta chains from a single sample sequenced in a study of blood T cell repertoires in COVID-19. Generated by immunoSEQ multiplex PCR, the TCRdb table keeps only in-frame clones and is missing some. This table has fewer than 75,000 clones, about 89% appearing once. The sequenced material came from peripheral blood. These receptors came from a man aged 50 or older with active COVID-19.

This clone was seen a few times. V is TRBV29-1 and J is TRBJ1-2, with TRBD1 matching over 7 bases. Per the germline V gene, CDR1 is SQVTM and CDR2 is ANQGSEA. The trim removed 6 bases at V and 1 base at J, leaving 2 bases unmatched. The CDR3 length is 12 residues. The CDR3 sequence: CSVGDSNYGYTF. DNA of the CDR3: TGCAGCGTCGGGGACAGTAACTATGGCTACACCTTC.

The gene calls are TRBV9 and TRBJ1-4; D might be TRBD1 (6 bases). Germline CDR1 SGDLS, CDR2 YYNGEE. This CDR3 has 16 residues. Trimming took 4 bases from V and 7 from J, leaving 20 bases between them. CDR3 nucleotides: TGTGCCAGCAGCCCCCGAACAGGGCCATCGGGTGAAAAACTGTTTTTT. This gives the protein CASSPRTGPSGEKLFF.

The chain joins TRBV27 to TRBJ1-5, with D possibly matching TRBD1 (5 bases). The germline CDR1 and CDR2 sequences are MNHEY and SMNVEV (reference sequence). Trimming pared 0 bases from V and 8 bases from J, leaving 11 bases between. The CDR3 spans 14 residues. CDR3: CASSLSAGVEPQHF. The CDR3 coding sequence is TGTGCCAGCAGTTTATCGGCGGGGGTGGAGCCCCAGCATTTT.

The rearrangement joins TRBV6-5 to TRBJ1-5, with a tentative D call TRBD1 (5 bases). The germline V and J ends were trimmed by 6 bases and 6 bases, with 12 bases remaining between them. This CDR3 has 13 amino acids. The V gene's germline CDR1 is MNHEY and CDR2 SVGAGI. CDR3 residues: CASRGGLGQPQHF. CDR3 coding DNA: TGTGCCAGCAGGGGGGGGTTGGGTCAGCCCCAGCATTTT.

V gene TRBV5-4 combines with J gene TRBJ2-5; D is possibly TRBD1 (6 bases). CDR3 length: 15 amino acids. From germline, CDR1 is SGHNT and CDR2 YYREEE (reference sequence). V was shortened by 4 bases and J by 4 bases, with 17 bases between the two germline ends. The DNA for the CDR3 is TGTGCCAGCAGCCTTACAACAGGGTTGGGAGAGACCCAGTACTTC. Translation gives CASSLTTGLGETQYF. Together with reference TRBV5-4 and TRBJ2-5, the CDR3 gives the full variable domain: ETGVTQSPTHLIKTRGQQVTLRCSSQSGHNTVSWYQQALGQGPQFIFQYYREEENGRGNFPPRFSGLQFPNYSSELNVNALELDDSALYLCASSLTTGLGETQYFGPGTRLLVL.

This chain joins TRBV10-3 and TRBJ2-7; D unresolved. V lost 11 bases and J 2 bases, leaving 13 bases between the germline ends. Germline CDR1 ENHRY, CDR2 SYGVKD. The CDR3 runs 12 residues. CDR3 region: CAASTVTYEQYF. CDR3 nucleotide sequence: TGTGCCGCAAGTACAGTAACCTACGAGCAGTACTTC.

The table lists this clone with a few counts. V is TRBV5-1 and J is TRBJ2-2, with D tentatively TRBD1 (6 bases). The CDR3 is 14 residues long. Germline assignment: CDR1 SGHRS and CDR2 YFSETQ. V lost 8 bases to trimming and J lost 1 base, with 12 bases between them. The CDR3 DNA follows: TGCGCCAGTCAAATAGGGGGGAACACCGGGGAGCTGTTTTTT. Its protein is CASQIGGNTGELFF.

V gene TRBV19 combines with J gene TRBJ1-2; maybe TRBD1 (5 bases). CDR3 size: 13 residues. In germline, CDR1 is LNHDA, CDR2 SQIVND (reference sequence). V lost 9 bases and J lost 0, with 11 bases in between. The CDR3: CASRRGPNYGYTF. The CDR3 coding sequence is TGTGCCAGCAGAAGGGGCCCTAACTATGGCTACACCTTC.

The DNA of the CDR3 is TGTGCCAGCAGGGACAGGGGCGATGAGCAGTTCTTC. It codes for CASRDRGDEQFF. The chain combines TRBV2 with TRBJ2-1, with 9 bases that match TRBD1. The CDR3 contains 12 residues. The junction had 2 bases not matched to a gene; V was cut back by 6 bases and J by 8 bases. In germline, CDR1 is SNHLY, CDR2 FYNNEI.